These T cell receptor beta chains were read from a single sample in a study of blood T cell repertoires in COVID-19. Libraries were prepared by immunoSEQ multiplex PCR; TCRdb keeps only in-frame clonotypes and omits some of them. In the table there are around 200,000 clones, just under 90% of which are singletons. Sequencing input: PBMCs or T cells enriched from blood (not recorded which). Receptors were obtained from a man aged 30-40 years who had recovered from COVID-19. CDR3s include the opening cysteine and the closing phenylalanine or tryptophan. A D gene is named only where the DNA matches it firmly. Not all rows give a size; the values are once, few, many and, for expanded clones, a class.

J gene: TRBJ2-7; D gene: TRBD2; V gene: TRBV5-1; clone size: NA; CDR3 protein: CASRGGSEAGYEQYF; CDR3 DNA: TGCGCCAGCAGAGGCGGGAGCGAGGCGGGCTACGAGCAGTACTTC
J gene: TRBJ1-2; D gene: NA; V gene: TRBV10-2; clone size: once; CDR3 protein: CASSESGHPSGYGYTF; CDR3 DNA: TGCGCCAGCAGTGAGTCGGGACACCCTAGTGGTTATGGCTACACCTTC
J gene: TRBJ2-1; D gene: NA; V gene: TRBV5-1; clone size: NA; CDR3 protein: CASSLTLAAGNEQFF; CDR3 DNA: TGCGCCAGCAGCTTGACGTTAGCGGCCGGGAATGAGCAGTTCTTC
J gene: TRBJ1-1; D gene: TRBD1; V gene: TRBV7-2; clone size: NA; CDR3 protein: CASSLATDRGSEAFF; CDR3 DNA: TGTGCCAGCAGCTTAGCAACGGACAGGGGCTCTGAAGCTTTCTTT
J gene: TRBJ2-1; D gene: TRBD2; V gene: TRBV10-3; clone size: NA; CDR3 protein: CAASGTSGVIEQFF; CDR3 DNA: TGTGCCGCCTCCGGGACTAGCGGGGTAATTGAGCAGTTCTTC
J gene: TRBJ2-2; D gene: TRBD2; V gene: TRBV20-1; clone size: NA; CDR3 protein: CSASYIAGGTNTGELFF; CDR3 DNA: TGCAGTGCTAGTTATATAGCGGGAGGGACGAACACCGGGGAGCTGTTTTTT
J gene: TRBJ2-1; D gene: TRBD1; V gene: TRBV18; clone size: NA; CDR3 protein: CASSWDSYNEQFF; CDR3 DNA: TGTGCCAGCTCCTGGGACAGCTACAATGAGCAGTTCTTC
J gene: TRBJ2-7; D gene: NA; V gene: TRBV9; clone size: NA; CDR3 protein: CASSVAGDYEQYF; CDR3 DNA: TGTGCCAGCAGCGTAGCGGGGGACTACGAGCAGTACTTC
J gene: TRBJ1-2; D gene: NA; V gene: TRBV14; clone size: NA; CDR3 protein: CASSPRFDYGYTF; CDR3 DNA: TGTGCCAGCAGCCCGAGGTTTGACTATGGCTACACCTTC
J gene: TRBJ1-5; D gene: NA; V gene: TRBV2; clone size: NA; CDR3 protein: CASGEGRSLNQPQHF; CDR3 DNA: TGTGCCAGCGGGGAGGGGAGATCTCTTAATCAGCCCCAGCATTTT
J gene: TRBJ2-2; D gene: NA; V gene: TRBV10-1; clone size: NA; CDR3 protein: CASSEWAAGELFF; CDR3 DNA: TGCGCCAGCAGTGAGTGGGCTGCCGGGGAGCTGTTTTTT
J gene: TRBJ1-5; D gene: TRBD1; V gene: TRBV10-3; clone size: NA; CDR3 protein: CATKDRGHQPQHF; CDR3 DNA: TGTGCCACTAAGGACAGGGGGCATCAGCCCCAGCATTTT
J gene: TRBJ2-7; D gene: NA; V gene: TRBV12-3/TRBV12-4; clone size: few; CDR3 protein: CASSGDSREYF; CDR3 DNA: TGTGCCAGCAGTGGGGACTCGAGGGAGTACTTC
J gene: TRBJ2-3; D gene: TRBD2; V gene: TRBV10-3; clone size: NA; CDR3 protein: CAISGPGTSERDTQYF; CDR3 DNA: TGTGCCATCAGTGGACCCGGGACTAGCGAGCGGGATACGCAGTATTTT
J gene: TRBJ1-4; D gene: TRBD1; V gene: TRBV4-1; clone size: NA; CDR3 protein: CASSQASGQTNEKLFF; CDR3 DNA: TGCGCCAGCAGCCAGGCATCGGGACAGACTAATGAAAAACTGTTTTTT
J gene: TRBJ1-2; D gene: TRBD1; V gene: TRBV7-2; clone size: NA; CDR3 protein: CASSKQTGVYGYTF; CDR3 DNA: TGTGCCAGCAGCAAACAGACAGGGGTCTATGGCTACACCTTC
J gene: TRBJ2-3; D gene: TRBD1; V gene: TRBV28; clone size: NA; CDR3 protein: CASSSRQGRPDTQYF; CDR3 DNA: TGTGCCAGCAGTTCCAGACAGGGGCGGCCGGATACGCAGTATTTT
J gene: TRBJ1-1; D gene: NA; V gene: TRBV11-2; clone size: once; CDR3 protein: CASSLEAGINTEAFF; CDR3 DNA: TGTGCCAGCAGCTTAGAAGCAGGGATCAACACTGAAGCTTTCTTT
J gene: TRBJ2-7; D gene: NA; V gene: TRBV6-1; clone size: NA; CDR3 protein: CASSEALVGHSYEQYF; CDR3 DNA: TGTGCCAGCAGTGAAGCGCTCGTGGGGCATTCTTACGAGCAGTACTTC
J gene: TRBJ2-1; D gene: NA; V gene: TRBV19; clone size: NA; CDR3 protein: CASSILATAGNEQFF; CDR3 DNA: TGTGCCAGTAGTATCCTGGCCACAGCCGGCAATGAGCAGTTCTTC
J gene: TRBJ2-1; D gene: NA; V gene: TRBV6-5; clone size: NA; CDR3 protein: CASRYRELGQFF; CDR3 DNA: TGTGCCAGCAGGTACAGGGAACTAGGGCAGTTCTTC
J gene: TRBJ2-1; D gene: NA; V gene: TRBV4-2; clone size: NA; CDR3 protein: CASSQESEQFF; CDR3 DNA: TGTGCCAGCAGCCAAGAGAGTGAGCAGTTCTTC
J gene: TRBJ2-1; D gene: TRBD2; V gene: TRBV24-1; clone size: NA; CDR3 protein: CATSDLAGDDLYNEQFF; CDR3 DNA: TGTGCCACCAGTGATCTAGCGGGAGATGACCTTTACAATGAGCAGTTCTTC
J gene: TRBJ2-2; D gene: NA; V gene: TRBV10-3; clone size: NA; CDR3 protein: CAIMGAGELFF; CDR3 DNA: TGTGCCATCATGGGCGCCGGGGAGCTGTTTTTT
J gene: TRBJ2-5; D gene: TRBD2; V gene: TRBV19; clone size: NA; CDR3 protein: CASSILTSGVKETQYF; CDR3 DNA: TGTGCCAGTAGTATACTCACTAGCGGGGTTAAAGAGACCCAGTACTTC
J gene: TRBJ2-7; D gene: TRBD1; V gene: TRBV7-9; clone size: few; CDR3 protein: CASSLGSQGEEQYF; CDR3 DNA: TGTGCCAGCAGCTTAGGTTCCCAGGGGGAGGAGCAGTACTTC
J gene: TRBJ1-2; D gene: TRBD1; V gene: TRBV5-6; clone size: NA; CDR3 protein: CASSWGVTGPYGYTF; CDR3 DNA: TGTGCCAGCAGCTGGGGTGTGACAGGGCCCTATGGCTACACCTTC
J gene: TRBJ1-4; D gene: TRBD1; V gene: TRBV29-1; clone size: NA; CDR3 protein: CSVARQGATNEKLFF; CDR3 DNA: TGCAGCGTTGCGAGACAGGGGGCTACTAATGAAAAACTGTTTTTT
J gene: TRBJ2-7; D gene: TRBD1; V gene: TRBV9; clone size: NA; CDR3 protein: CASSDGQGVNEQYF; CDR3 DNA: TGTGCCAGCAGCGACGGACAGGGGGTCAACGAGCAGTACTTC
J gene: TRBJ1-2; D gene: TRBD1; V gene: TRBV12-5; clone size: few; CDR3 protein: CASGQGDRGNNYGYTF; CDR3 DNA: TGTGCTAGTGGTCAGGGGGACAGGGGCAATAACTATGGCTACACCTTC
J gene: TRBJ2-4; D gene: TRBD1; V gene: TRBV5-4; clone size: NA; CDR3 protein: CASSPGTGQNIQYF; CDR3 DNA: TGTGCCAGCAGCCCGGGGACAGGACAAAACATTCAGTACTTC
J gene: TRBJ2-1; D gene: NA; V gene: TRBV28; clone size: once; CDR3 protein: CASRSGNRGEFF; CDR3 DNA: TGTGCCAGCAGGTCCGGGAACCGAGGAGAGTTCTTC
J gene: TRBJ2-3; D gene: TRBD1; V gene: TRBV7-2; clone size: NA; CDR3 protein: CASSTGDRVGTDTQYF; CDR3 DNA: TGTGCCAGCAGCACCGGGGACAGGGTGGGAACAGATACGCAGTATTTT
J gene: TRBJ1-1; D gene: NA; V gene: TRBV5-1; clone size: NA; CDR3 protein: CASSLGQSPEAFF; CDR3 DNA: TGCGCCAGCAGCTTGGGACAGTCCCCTGAAGCTTTCTTT
J gene: TRBJ2-7; D gene: NA; V gene: TRBV5-1; clone size: NA; CDR3 protein: CASSLGDSHYEQYF; CDR3 DNA: TGCGCCAGCAGCTTGGGGGACTCGCACTACGAGCAGTACTTC